Here is one TCR beta chain with its context. What it binds is not known. The junction departs from the called germline gene at one end, perhaps through a read error. The CDR3 runs to 13 residues. CDR1 SNHLY and CDR2 FYNNEI come from the germline V gene. Isolation per sample recovered at least 6 million PBMCs. The data were obtained in a study of blood T cells in healthy people across ages. General observations from the study: Unsorted PBMCs ruled out conclusive naive versus antigen-experienced comparison. Age brought a roughly linear fall in TCR beta diversity measured per million T cells.

Then a second PCR, running roughly 7 to 11 cycles, was carried out with a sample-barcoded 5' primer and a J-beta primer mix. TCRdb processed the 5' RACE reads anew with MiXCR; each CDR3 protein has one entry. The sample shows 1.4 million or so distinct CDR3 sequences, roughly 43% of them seen only once. The sequenced sample consisted of blood. The receptor comes from a woman in her late teens or twenties in good health. This rearrangement joins TRBV2 to TRBJ2-7; the D is unclear. The CDR3 spells CASKTYSTYEQHF. DNA for the CDR3: TGTGCCAGTAAGACTTACTCCACCTACGAGCAGCACTTC. The full variable domain, with the rest looked up from reference TRBV2 and TRBJ2-7, is EPEVTQTPSHQVTQMGQEVILRCVPISNHLYFYWYRQILGQKVEFLVSFYNNEISEKSEIFDDQFSVERPDGSNFTLKIRSTKLEDSAMYFCASKTYSTYEQHFGPGTRLTVT.